This T cell receptor (beta chain) was identified in a study of blood T cell repertoires in COVID-19. As for the study in general: Acute and convalescent COVID-19 specimens originated in the United States, Italy and Spain. Sources were T cells, B-cell-depleted T cells, or PBMCs; the material itself was cDNA or gDNA.

This clone was counted a few times. V was cut by 3 bases and J by 0 bases, with 8 bases left in between. This CDR3 is built from 14 residues. Per germline, CDR1 KGHSH and CDR2 LQKENI. The protocol was immunoSEQ multiplex PCR, while the TCRdb copy is restricted to in-frame clones and leaves out a portion. The table records about 240,000 clones, more than 75% of them present only once. The sample comprised peripheral blood. The clonotype comes from a man at least 80 years old with acute or convalescent COVID-19. The V call is TRBV18, the J call TRBJ1-2; D gene unclear. CDR3: CASSPQPTNYGYTF. As DNA, the CDR3 is TGTGCCAGCTCACCCCAACCTACTAACTATGGCTACACCTTC.